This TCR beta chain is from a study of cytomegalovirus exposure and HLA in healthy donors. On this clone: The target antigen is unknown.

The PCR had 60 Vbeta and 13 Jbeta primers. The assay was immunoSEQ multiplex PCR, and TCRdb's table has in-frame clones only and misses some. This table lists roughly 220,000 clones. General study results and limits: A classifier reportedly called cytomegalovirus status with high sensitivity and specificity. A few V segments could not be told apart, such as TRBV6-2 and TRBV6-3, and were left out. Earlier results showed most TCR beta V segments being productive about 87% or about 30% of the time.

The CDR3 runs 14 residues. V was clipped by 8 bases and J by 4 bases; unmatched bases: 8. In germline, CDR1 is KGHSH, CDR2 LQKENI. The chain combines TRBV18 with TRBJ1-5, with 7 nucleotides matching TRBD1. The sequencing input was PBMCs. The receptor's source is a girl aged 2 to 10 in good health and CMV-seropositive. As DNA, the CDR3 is TGTGCCAGCCAACAGGGGAATTCAAATCAGCCCCAGCATTTT. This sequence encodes CASQQGNSNQPQHF.